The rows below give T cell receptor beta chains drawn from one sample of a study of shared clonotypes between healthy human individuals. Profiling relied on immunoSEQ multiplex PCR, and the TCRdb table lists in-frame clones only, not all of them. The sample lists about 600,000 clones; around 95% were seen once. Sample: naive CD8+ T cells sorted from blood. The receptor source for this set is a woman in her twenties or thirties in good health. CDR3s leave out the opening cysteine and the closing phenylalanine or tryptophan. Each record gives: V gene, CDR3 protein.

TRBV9	ASSVGGGFTDTQY
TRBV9	ASSVGGRNTEAF
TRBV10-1	ASSPGGLGEQF
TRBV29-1	SVEDQAQSVYGYT
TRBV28	ASRYSLQETQY
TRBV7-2	ASSLRVGSSVNEQF
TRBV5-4	ASSYRLAGDTYEQY
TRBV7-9	ASSGRGQDHEQY
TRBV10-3	AISESGSGLDTQY
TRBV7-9	ASSLSLGDTGGYT
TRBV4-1	ASSQGNSVHEQY